Sequencing of this T cell receptor (beta chain) was carried out in a study of OX40 agonist ivuxolimab in advanced cancers. Profiling relied on immunoSEQ multiplex PCR, and the TCRdb table lists in-frame clones only, not all of them. The sample shows 120,000 or so clones, 85% to 95% of them seen only once. Germline V gene sequence: CDR1 MDHEN, CDR2 SYDVKM. Trimming removed 0 bases from V and 0 bases from J, with 8 bases in between. CDR3 length: 15 amino acids. This material consisted of CD4+ or CD8+ T cells sorted from blood, taken in a trial of the OX40 agonist ivuxolimab. The chain employs TRBV28 and TRBJ1-1; D not certain. The source of this sequence is an adult with an advanced solid tumor such as melanoma, head and neck, liver or kidney cancer. This chain's CDR3 is CASSLWRALNTEAFF. CDR3 bases: TGTGCCAGCAGTTTATGGAGGGCTTTGAACACTGAAGCTTTCTTT.